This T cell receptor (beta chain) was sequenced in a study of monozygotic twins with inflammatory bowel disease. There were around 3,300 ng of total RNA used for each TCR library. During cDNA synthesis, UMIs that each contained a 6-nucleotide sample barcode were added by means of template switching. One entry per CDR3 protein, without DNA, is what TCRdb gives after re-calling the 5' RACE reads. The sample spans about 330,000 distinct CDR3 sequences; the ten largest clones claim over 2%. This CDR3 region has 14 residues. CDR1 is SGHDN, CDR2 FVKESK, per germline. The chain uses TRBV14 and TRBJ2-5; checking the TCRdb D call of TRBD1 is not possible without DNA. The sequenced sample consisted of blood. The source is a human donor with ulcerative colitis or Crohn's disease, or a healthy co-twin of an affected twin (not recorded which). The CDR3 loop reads CASSRSGRQETQYF. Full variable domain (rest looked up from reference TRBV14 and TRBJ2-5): EAGVTQFPSHSVIEKGQTVTLRCDPISGHDNLYWYRRVMGKEIKFLLHFVKESKQDESGMPNNRFLAERTGGTYSTLKVQPAELEDSGVYFCASSRSGRQETQYFGPGTRLLVL.